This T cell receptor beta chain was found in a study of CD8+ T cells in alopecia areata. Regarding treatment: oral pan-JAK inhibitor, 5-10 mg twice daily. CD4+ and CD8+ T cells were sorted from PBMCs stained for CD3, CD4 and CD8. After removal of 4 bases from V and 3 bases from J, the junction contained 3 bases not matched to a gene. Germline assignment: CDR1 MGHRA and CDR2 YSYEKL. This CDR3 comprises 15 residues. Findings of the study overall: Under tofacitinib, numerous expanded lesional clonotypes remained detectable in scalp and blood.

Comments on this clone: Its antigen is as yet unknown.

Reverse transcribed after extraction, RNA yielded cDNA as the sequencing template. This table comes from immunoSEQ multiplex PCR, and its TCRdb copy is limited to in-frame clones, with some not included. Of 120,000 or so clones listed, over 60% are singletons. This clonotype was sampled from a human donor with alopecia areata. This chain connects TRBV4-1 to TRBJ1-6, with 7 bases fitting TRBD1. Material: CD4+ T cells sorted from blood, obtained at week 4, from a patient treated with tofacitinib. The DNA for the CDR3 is TGCGCCAGCAGCCCAGGACAGGACTATAATTCACCCCTCCACTTT. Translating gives CASSPGQDYNSPLHF.